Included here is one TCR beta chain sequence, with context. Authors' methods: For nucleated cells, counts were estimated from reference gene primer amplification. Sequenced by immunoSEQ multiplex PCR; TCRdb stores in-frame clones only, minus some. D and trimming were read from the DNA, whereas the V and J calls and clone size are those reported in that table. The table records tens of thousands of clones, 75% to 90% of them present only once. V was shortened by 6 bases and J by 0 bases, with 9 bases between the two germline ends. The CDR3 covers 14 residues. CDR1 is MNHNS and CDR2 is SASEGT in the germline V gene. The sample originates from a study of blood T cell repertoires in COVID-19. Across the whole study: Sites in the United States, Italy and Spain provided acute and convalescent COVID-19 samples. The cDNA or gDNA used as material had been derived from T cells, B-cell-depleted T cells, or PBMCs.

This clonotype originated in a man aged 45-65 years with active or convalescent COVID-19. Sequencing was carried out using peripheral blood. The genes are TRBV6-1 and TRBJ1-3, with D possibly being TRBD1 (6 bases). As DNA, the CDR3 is TGTGCCAGCAGCCAGGACAGCTCTGGAAACACCATATATTTT. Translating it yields CASSQDSSGNTIYF.